The subject of this entry is one T cell receptor (beta chain). The data stem from a study of blood T cell repertoires in COVID-19. At the level of the study: T cells, B-cell-depleted T cells, or PBMCs provided the cDNA or gDNA that served as material.

In the original workflow: Scientists estimated how many nucleated cells there were by amplifying reference gene primers. The data were produced by immunoSEQ multiplex PCR, yet TCRdb's version contains in-frame clones alone and is incomplete. Clonal size and the V and J genes are those of that table, whereas D and trimming came from the DNA. This sample has over 60,000 clones, with roughly 82% found just once. Material: peripheral blood. The sequence was obtained from a man at least 80 years old with active COVID-19.

CDR3 residues: CASSAGTTSYEQYF. Here the CDR3 DNA reads TGTGCCAGCAGCGCCGGGACAACTTCCTACGAGCAGTACTTC. The V and J genes are TRBV7-2 and TRBJ2-7; TRBD1 might be the D (6 bases). Between the trimmed V and J ends, which lost 5 bases and 1 base, there was a span of 12 bases. Looked up from germline, CDR1 is SGHTA and CDR2 is FQGNSA. The CDR3 has 14 amino acids.